Sequencing of this T cell receptor (beta chain) was carried out in a study of blood T cell repertoires in COVID-19. Study-wide context: Samples representing acute and convalescent COVID-19 were sourced from the United States, Italy and Spain. Sources were T cells, B-cell-depleted T cells, or PBMCs; the material itself was cDNA or gDNA.

Trimming cost V 0 bases and J 0 bases, with 9 bases left between them. The CDR3 totals 17 residues. Per the original data handling: Estimation of nucleated cell counts was performed using reference gene primer amplification. Assay: immunoSEQ multiplex PCR; the TCRdb copy retains only in-frame clones and omits some. The V and J calls and clone size are taken from that table; D and trimming were inferred from the DNA. Of about 51,000 clones in the sample, just over 85% were seen once. The source of this sequence is a man at least 80 years old with active COVID-19. The specimen sequenced was peripheral blood. The rearrangement uses TRBV23-1 and TRBJ2-6; D call uncertain. TRBV23-1 is an open reading frame, and its role is uncertain. The CDR3 spells CASSQSCAGSGANVLTF. CDR3 DNA: TGCGCCAGCAGTCAATCCTGCGCCGGCTCTGGGGCCAACGTCCTGACTTTC.